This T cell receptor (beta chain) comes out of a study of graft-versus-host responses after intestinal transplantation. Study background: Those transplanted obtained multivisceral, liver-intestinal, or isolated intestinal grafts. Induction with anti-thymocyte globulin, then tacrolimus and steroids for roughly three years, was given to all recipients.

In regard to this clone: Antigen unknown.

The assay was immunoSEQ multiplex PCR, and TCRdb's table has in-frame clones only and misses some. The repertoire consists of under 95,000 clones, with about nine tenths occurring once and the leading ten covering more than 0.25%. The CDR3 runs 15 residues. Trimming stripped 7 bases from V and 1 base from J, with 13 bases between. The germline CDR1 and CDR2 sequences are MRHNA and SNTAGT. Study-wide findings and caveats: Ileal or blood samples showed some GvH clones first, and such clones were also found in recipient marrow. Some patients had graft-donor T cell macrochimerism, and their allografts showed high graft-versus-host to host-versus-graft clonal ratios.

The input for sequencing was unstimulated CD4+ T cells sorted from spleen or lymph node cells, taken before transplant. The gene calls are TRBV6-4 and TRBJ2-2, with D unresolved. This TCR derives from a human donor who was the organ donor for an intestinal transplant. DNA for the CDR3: TGTGCCAGCAAATCCAACCCGGGGAACACCGGGGAGCTGTTTTTT. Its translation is CASKSNPGNTGELFF.